This T cell receptor (beta chain) appears in the sequencing data of a study of T cells expressing NK-cell markers. Each CDR3 protein gets one entry in TCRdb, which reprocessed the 5' RACE reads and gives no DNA. The sample features under 600,000 distinct CDR3 sequences, with 1.4% to 1.5% in its top ten. Study-wide results and limits: The CD3+CD56-NKG2C+ fraction was also led by these clonotypes in a handful of donors.

A note on this clonotype: As yet, its antigen is unknown.

This CDR3 is built from 15 residues. This sequence originates from a woman between 50 and 59 years old in good health. The sample comprised blood T cells: a sorted CD56 or NKG2C T cell subset, CD4+ or CD8+ T cells, or bulk PBMC T cells (not recorded which). V is TRBV21-1 and J is TRBJ2-7. TRBV21-1 is marked as a pseudogene. The CDR3 reads CVSSSHSFSSYEQYF.